These 8 T cell receptor beta chains share one sample of origin, sequenced in a study of early T cells in non-severe SARS-CoV-2 infection. TCRdb redid the calling of the 5' RACE reads with MiXCR, one entry per CDR3 protein. The table lists approximately 60,000 distinct CDR3 sequences, around an eighth of them singletons. The sequencing sample was made of whole blood. Receptors were obtained from an adult who was a healthcare worker with PCR-confirmed SARS-CoV-2 infection or an uninfected control (not recorded which).

V usage is TRBV12-3 or TRBV12-4 and J usage is TRBJ2-7, with 7 bases identical to TRBD2. V shed 5 bases, J shed 7 bases, and the junction held 17 bases outside the gene matches. The CDR3 extends over 16 amino acids. The CDR3 coding sequence is TGTGCCAGCAGTCCTTCGCTTTCGGCGGGAGTACATGAGCAGTACTTC. Translation gives CASSPSLSAGVHEQYF.

This clonotype was picked up one time. A much larger clone lies one base from this, so it may be a read error. The chain carries TRBV18 and TRBJ2-3; unclear D gene. This CDR3 has 14 residues. V lost 6 bases, J lost 1 base, and 11 bases lay in between. Germline V lookup: CDR1 KGHSH, CDR2 LQKENI. Here the CDR3 reads CASSAQSGTDTQYF. DNA of the CDR3: TGTGCCAGCTCTGCCCAGTCGGGCACAGATACGCAGTATTTT. The variable domain in full, completed from reference TRBV18 and TRBJ2-3, reads NAGVMQNPRHLVRRRGQEARLRCSPMKGHSHVYWYRQLPEEGLKFMVYLQKENIIDESGMPKERFSAEFPKEGPSILRIQQVVRGDSAAYFCASSAQSGTDTQYFGPGTRLTVL.

V and J are TRBV12-3 or TRBV12-4 and TRBJ2-7; 8 nucleotides align to TRBD2. The CDR3 is 14 amino acids. J gave up 9 bases and V 6 bases, and 13 bases lay outside the gene matches. Written as DNA, the CDR3 is TGTGCCAGCAGCTCCCAGCGGGGGCCCATCGGGCAGTACTTC. Amino acids: CASSSQRGPIGQYF.

This clonotype was seen only a few times. The gene calls are TRBV6-5 and TRBJ2-5; 15 bases are a match to TRBD2. The germline gives CDR1 MNHEY, CDR2 SVGAGI. V was clipped by 6 bases and J by 4 bases; unmatched bases: 6. The CDR3 is made up of 16 amino acids. CDR3 nucleotide sequence: TGTGCCAGCAGCCCGGGACTAGCGGGAGGAAGAGAGACCCAGTACTTC. Its translation: CASSPGLAGGRETQYF.

This clonotype came up many times. The chain is built from TRBV10-3 and TRBJ1-1; 10 bases align to TRBD1. The CDR3 is 14 residues long. V gave up 6 bases and J gave up 3 bases; unmatched junction bases: 4. From germline, CDR1 is ENHRY and CDR2 SYGVKD. CDR3 nucleotide sequence: TGTGCCATCAGCCTAGGACAGGGGGACACTGAAGCTTTCTTT. Its protein is CAISLGQGDTEAFF.

This clonotype was recorded at least ten times. This chain joins TRBV6-1 and TRBJ2-1, with TRBD2 matching 9 bases. The V segment lost 1 base and the J segment 6 bases; nucleotides outside the gene matches: 4. Germline-derived CDR1 and CDR2 are MNHNS and SASEGT. The CDR3 has 15 amino acids. CDR3 sequence reads: CASSEVAGALNEQFF. The DNA of the CDR3 is TGTGCCAGCAGTGAAGTAGCGGGAGCCCTCAATGAGCAGTTCTTC.

This clonotype was counted only a few times. The chain links TRBV2 to TRBJ1-1, with TRBD1 matching over 8 bases. This CDR3 spans 14 amino acids. The V and J ends lost 5 bases and 5 bases, in that order; junction bases with no gene match: 7. Germline V gives CDR1 SNHLY, CDR2 FYNNEI. CDR3 sequence reads: CASSSDRGWTEAFF. The CDR3 DNA is TGTGCCAGCAGTAGTGACAGGGGATGGACTGAAGCTTTCTTT.

This clonotype was detected many times. The chain couples TRBV7-9 to TRBJ2-3, with 8 nucleotides matching TRBD2. The CDR3 is 18 amino acids. Losses at the gene ends were 5 bases for V and 4 bases for J; bases not matched to a gene: 17. Germline V gene lookup returns CDR1 SEHNR and CDR2 FQNEAQ (reference sequence). This CDR3 is CASSPLIGASGGPDTQYF. CDR3 coding DNA: TGTGCCAGCAGCCCTTTGATAGGAGCGAGCGGGGGCCCAGATACGCAGTATTTT. Supplemented by reference TRBV7-9 and TRBJ2-3, the full variable domain reads DTGVSQNPRHKITKRGQNVTFRCDPISEHNRLYWYRQTLGQGPEFLTYFQNEAQLEKSRLLSDRFSAERPKGSFSTLEIQRTEQGDSAMYLCASSPLIGASGGPDTQYFGPGTRLTVL.